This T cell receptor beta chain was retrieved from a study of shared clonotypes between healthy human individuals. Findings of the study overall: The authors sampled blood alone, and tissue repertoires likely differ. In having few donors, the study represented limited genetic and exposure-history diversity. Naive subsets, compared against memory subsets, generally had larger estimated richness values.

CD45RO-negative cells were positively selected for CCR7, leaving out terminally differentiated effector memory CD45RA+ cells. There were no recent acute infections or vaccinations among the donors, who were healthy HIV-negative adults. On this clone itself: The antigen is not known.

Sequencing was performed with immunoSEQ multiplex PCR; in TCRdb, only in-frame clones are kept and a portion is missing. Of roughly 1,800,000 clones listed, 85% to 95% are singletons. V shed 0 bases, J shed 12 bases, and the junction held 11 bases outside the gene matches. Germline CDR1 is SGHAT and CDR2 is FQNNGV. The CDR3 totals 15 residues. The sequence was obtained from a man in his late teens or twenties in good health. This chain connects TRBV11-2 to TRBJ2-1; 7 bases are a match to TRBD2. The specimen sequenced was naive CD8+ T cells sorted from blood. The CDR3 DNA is TGTGCCAGCAGCTTAGAGACAGCGGGGCCTGGGGGGCAGTTCTTC. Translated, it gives CASSLETAGPGGQFF.